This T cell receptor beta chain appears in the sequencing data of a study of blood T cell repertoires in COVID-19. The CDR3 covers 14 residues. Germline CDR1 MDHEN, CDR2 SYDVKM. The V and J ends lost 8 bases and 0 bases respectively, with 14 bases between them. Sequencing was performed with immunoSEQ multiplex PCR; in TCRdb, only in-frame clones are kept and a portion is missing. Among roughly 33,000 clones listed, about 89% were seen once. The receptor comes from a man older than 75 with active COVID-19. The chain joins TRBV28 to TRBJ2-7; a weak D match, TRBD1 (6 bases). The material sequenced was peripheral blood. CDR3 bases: TGTGCCAGCCAAACGACAGGTAGCTCCTACGAGCAGTACTTC. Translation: CASQTTGSSYEQYF.